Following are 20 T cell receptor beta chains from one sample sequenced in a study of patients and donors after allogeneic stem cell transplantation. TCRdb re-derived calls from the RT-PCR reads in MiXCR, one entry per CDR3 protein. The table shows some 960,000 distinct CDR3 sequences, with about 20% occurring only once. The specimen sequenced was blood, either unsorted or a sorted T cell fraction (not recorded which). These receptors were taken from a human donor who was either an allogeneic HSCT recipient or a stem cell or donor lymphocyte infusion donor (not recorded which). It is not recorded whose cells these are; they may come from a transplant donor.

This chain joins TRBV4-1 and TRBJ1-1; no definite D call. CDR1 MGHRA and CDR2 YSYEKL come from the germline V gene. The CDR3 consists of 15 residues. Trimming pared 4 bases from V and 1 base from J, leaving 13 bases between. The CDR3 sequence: CASSLILEGNTEAFF. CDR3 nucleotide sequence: TGCGCCAGCAGCCTCATCCTAGAGGGGAACACTGAAGCTTTCTTT.

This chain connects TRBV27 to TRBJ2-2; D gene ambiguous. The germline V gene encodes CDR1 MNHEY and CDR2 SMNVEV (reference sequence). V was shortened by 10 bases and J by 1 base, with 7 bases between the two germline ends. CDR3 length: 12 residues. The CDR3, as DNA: TGTGCCACTCGGGTGAACACCGGGGAGCTGTTTTTT. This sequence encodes CATRVNTGELFF.

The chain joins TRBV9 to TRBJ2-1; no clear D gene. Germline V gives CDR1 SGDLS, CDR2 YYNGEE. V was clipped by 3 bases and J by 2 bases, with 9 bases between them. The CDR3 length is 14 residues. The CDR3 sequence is CASSARTPYNEQFF. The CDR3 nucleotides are TGTGCCAGCAGCGCAAGGACCCCCTACAATGAGCAGTTCTTC.

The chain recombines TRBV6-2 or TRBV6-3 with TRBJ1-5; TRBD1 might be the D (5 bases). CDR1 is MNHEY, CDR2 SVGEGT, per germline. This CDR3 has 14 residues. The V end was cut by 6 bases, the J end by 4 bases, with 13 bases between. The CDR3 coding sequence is TGTGCCAGCAGACCAGACAGTCAAAATCAGCCCCAGCATTTT. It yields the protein CASRPDSQNQPQHF.

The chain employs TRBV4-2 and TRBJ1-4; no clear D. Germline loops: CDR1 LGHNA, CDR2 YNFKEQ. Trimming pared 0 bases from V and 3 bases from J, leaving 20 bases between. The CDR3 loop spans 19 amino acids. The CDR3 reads CASSQERPPDEAANEKLFF. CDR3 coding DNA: TGTGCCAGCAGCCAAGAAAGACCACCTGACGAGGCGGCTAATGAAAAACTGTTTTTT.

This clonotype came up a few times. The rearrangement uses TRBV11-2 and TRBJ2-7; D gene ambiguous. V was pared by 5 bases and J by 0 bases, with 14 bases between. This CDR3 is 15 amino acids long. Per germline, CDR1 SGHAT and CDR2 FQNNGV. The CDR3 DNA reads TGTGCCAGCAGCGGGTTAAAGGGCGGCTCCTACGAGCAGTACTTC. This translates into CASSGLKGGSYEQYF.

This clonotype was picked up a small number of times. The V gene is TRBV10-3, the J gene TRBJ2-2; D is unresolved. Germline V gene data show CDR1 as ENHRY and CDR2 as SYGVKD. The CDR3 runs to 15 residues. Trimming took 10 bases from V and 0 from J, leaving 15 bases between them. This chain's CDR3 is CATQSRGANTGELFF. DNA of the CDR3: TGTGCCACCCAATCCCGAGGCGCGAACACCGGGGAGCTGTTTTTT.

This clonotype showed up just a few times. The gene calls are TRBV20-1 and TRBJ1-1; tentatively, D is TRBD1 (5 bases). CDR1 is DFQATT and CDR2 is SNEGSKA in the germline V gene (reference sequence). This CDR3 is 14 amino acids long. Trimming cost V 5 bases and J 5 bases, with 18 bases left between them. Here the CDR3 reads CSAAQQTARTEAFF. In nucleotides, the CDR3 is TGCAGTGCTGCCCAACAGACAGCAAGGACTGAAGCTTTCTTT.

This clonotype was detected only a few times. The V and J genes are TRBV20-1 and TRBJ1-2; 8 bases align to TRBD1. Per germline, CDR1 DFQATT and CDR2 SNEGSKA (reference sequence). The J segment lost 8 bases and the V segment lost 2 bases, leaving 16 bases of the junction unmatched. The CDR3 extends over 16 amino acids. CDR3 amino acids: CSARPPSPGQGGGYTF. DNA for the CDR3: TGCAGTGCTAGACCACCCTCCCCAGGACAGGGTGGAGGCTACACCTTC.

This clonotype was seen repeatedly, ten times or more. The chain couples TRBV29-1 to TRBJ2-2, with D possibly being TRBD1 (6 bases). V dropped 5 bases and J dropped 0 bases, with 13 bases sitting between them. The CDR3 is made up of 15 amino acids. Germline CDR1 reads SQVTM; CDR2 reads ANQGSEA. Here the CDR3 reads CSVKLGQTNTGELFF. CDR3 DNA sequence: TGCAGCGTTAAACTGGGACAAACGAACACCGGGGAGCTGTTTTTT.

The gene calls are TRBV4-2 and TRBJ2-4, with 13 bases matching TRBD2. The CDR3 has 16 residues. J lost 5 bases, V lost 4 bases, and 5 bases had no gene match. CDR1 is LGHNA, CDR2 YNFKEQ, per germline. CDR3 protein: CASSPPGTSGENIQYF. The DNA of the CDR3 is TGTGCCAGCAGCCCCCCCGGGACTAGCGGGGAAAACATTCAGTACTTC.

The DNA of the CDR3 is TGTGCCAGCAGTGATCGACAGGCGCCCCAGCATTTT. The encoded protein is CASSDRQAPQHF. The chain is built from TRBV2 and TRBJ1-5, with D perhaps matching TRBD1 (6 bases). The CDR3 covers 12 residues. V was clipped by 3 bases and J by 9 bases, with 9 bases between them. Germline CDR1 and CDR2: SNHLY and FYNNEI.

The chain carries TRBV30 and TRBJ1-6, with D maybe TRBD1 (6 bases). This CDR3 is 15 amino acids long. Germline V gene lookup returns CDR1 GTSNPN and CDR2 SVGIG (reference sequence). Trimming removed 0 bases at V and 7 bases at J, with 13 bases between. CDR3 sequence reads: CAWSVRGQGNSPLHF. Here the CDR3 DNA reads TGTGCCTGGAGTGTAAGAGGTCAGGGGAATTCACCCCTCCACTTT.

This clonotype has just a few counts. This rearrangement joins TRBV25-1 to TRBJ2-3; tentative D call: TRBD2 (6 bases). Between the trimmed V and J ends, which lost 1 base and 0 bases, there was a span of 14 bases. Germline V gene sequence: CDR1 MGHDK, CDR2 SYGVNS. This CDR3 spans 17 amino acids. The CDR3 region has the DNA TGTGCCAGCAGTGAATGGGTGAGCGGGCCGAGCACAGATACGCAGTATTTT. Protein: CASSEWVSGPSTDTQYF.

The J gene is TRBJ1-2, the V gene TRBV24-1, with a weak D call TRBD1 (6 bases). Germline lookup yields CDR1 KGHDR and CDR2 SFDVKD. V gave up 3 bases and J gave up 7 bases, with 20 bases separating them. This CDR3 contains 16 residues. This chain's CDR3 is CATSDQDSFGTLGYTF. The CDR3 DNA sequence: TGTGCCACCAGTGATCAGGACAGCTTTGGAACCCTTGGCTACACCTTC.

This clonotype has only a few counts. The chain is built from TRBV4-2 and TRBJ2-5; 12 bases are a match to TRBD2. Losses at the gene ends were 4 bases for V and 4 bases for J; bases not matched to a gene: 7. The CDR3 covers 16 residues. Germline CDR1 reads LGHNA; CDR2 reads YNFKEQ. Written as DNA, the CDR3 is TGTGCCAGCAGCCCTACAAAGGGACTAGCGGGAGAGACCCAGTACTTC. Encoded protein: CASSPTKGLAGETQYF.

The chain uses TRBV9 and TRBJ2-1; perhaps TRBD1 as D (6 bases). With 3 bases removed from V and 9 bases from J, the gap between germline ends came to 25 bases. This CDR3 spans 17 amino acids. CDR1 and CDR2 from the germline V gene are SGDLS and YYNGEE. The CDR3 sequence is CASSALPPVGTPTEQFF. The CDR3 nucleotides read TGTGCCAGCAGCGCCCTACCACCAGTGGGGACACCAACTGAGCAGTTCTTC. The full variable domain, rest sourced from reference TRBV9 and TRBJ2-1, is DSGVTQTPKHLITATGQRVTLRCSPRSGDLSVYWYQQSLDQGLQFLIQYYNGEERAKGNILERFSAQQFPDLHSELNLSSLELGDSALYFCASSALPPVGTPTEQFFGPGTRLTVL.

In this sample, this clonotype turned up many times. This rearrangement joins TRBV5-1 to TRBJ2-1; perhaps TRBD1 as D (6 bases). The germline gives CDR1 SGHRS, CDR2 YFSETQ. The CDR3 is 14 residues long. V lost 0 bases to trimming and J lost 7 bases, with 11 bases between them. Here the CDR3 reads CASSLGGPWNEQFF. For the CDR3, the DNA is TGCGCCAGCAGCTTGGGGGGGCCCTGGAATGAGCAGTTCTTC.

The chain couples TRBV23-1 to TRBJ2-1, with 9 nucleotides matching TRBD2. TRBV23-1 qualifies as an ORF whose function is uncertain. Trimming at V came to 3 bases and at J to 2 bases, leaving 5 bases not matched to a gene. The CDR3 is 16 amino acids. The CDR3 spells CASSQVAGAAYNEQFF. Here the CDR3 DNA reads TGCGCCAGCAGTCAGGTAGCGGGGGCCGCCTACAATGAGCAGTTCTTC.

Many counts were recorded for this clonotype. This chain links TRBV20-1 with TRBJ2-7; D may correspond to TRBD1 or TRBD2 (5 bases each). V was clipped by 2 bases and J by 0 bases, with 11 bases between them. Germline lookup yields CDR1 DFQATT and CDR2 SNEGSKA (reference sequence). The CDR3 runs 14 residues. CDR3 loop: CSARIRGRSYEQYF. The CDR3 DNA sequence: TGCAGTGCTAGAATACGGGGCCGCTCCTACGAGCAGTACTTC.